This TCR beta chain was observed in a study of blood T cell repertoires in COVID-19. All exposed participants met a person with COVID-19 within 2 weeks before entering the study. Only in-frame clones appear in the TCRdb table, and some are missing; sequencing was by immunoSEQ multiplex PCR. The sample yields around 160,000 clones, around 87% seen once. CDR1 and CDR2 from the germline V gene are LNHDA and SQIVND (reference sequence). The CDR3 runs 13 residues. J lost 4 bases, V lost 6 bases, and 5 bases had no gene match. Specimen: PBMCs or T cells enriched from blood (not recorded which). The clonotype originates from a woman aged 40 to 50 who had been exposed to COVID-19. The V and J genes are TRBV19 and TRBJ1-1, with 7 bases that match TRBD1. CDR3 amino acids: CASRDRAGTEAFF. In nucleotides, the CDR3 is TGTGCCAGTAGAGACAGGGCCGGCACTGAAGCTTTCTTT.